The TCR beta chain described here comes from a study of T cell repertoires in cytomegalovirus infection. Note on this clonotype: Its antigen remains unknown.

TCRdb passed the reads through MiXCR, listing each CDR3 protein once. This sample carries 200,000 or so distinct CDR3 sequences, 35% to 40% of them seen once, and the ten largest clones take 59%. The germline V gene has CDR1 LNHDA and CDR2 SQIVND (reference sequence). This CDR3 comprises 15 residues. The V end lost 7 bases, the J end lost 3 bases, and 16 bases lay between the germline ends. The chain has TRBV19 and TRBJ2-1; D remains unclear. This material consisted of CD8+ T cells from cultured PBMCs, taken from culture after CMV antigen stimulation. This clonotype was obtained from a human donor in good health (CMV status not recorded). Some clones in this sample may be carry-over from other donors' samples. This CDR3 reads CASTSPGVVYNEQFF. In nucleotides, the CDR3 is TGTGCCAGTACTTCCCCAGGCGTAGTCTACAATGAGCAGTTCTTC.